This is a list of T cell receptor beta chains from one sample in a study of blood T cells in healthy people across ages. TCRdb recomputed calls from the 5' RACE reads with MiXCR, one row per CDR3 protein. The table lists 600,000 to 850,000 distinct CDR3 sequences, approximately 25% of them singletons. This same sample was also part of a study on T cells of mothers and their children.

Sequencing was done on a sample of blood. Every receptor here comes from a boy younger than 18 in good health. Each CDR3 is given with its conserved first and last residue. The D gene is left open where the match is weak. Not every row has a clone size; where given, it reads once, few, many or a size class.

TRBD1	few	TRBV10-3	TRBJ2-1	TGTGCCATCAGTGGGGACAGGTTTTACAATGAGCAGTTCTTC	CAISGDRFYNEQFF
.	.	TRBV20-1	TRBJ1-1	TGCAGTGCTAGTACTCCCCGGGGGGCTTTCTTT	CSASTPRGAFF
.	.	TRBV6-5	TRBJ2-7	TGTGCAGCAACGGCCCCGGGCTCCTACGAGCAGTACTTC	CAATAPGSYEQYF
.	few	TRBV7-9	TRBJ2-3	TGTGCCAGCAGGTTCCCTCGATGGGGTTCATCGGATACGCAGTATTTT	CASRFPRWGSSDTQYF
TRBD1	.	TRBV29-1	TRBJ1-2	TGCAGCGCCGAGGGGGCTTGGTATGGCTACACCTTC	CSAEGAWYGYTF
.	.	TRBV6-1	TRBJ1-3	TGTGCCAGCAGTGGGTTCAGCTCTGGAAACACCATATATTTT	CASSGFSSGNTIYF
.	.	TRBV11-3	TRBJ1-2	TGTGCCAGCGGCTTGGGGGGCGCCCACTATGGCTACACCTTC	CASGLGGAHYGYTF
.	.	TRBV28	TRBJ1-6	TGTGCCAGCAGTCCTAATGTGGGGGTTTATAATTCACCCCTCCACTTT	CASSPNVGVYNSPLHF
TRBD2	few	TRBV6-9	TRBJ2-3	TGTGCCGCCCAGCGGGGGCGCACAGATACGCAGTATTTT	CAAQRGRTDTQYF
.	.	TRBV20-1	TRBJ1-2	TGCAGTGCTGCGGAATTTTGGAACTATGGCTACACCTTC	CSAAEFWNYGYTF
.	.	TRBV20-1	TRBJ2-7	TGCAGTGCTAAACATCAAGGGGGATCCTACGAGCAGTACTTC	CSAKHQGGSYEQYF
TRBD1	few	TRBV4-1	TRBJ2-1	TGCGCCAGCAGCCAAGACGCCGGGACAGACTACAATGAGCAGTTCTTC	CASSQDAGTDYNEQFF
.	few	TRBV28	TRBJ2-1	TGTGCCAGCAGATACGGAAATGAGCAGTTCTTC	CASRYGNEQFF
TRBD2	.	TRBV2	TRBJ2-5	TGTGCCAGCAGTGAAAGCCTAGCGGGGTCGAGAGAGCAGTACTTC	CASSESLAGSREQYF
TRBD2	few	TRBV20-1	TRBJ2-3	TGCAGTGCTAGGTCGGGACTAGCGTCCGCAGATACGCAGTATTTT	CSARSGLASADTQYF
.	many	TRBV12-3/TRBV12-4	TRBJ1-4	TGTGCCAGCAGTCCACAGGGTGAAAAACTGTTTTTT	CASSPQGEKLFF
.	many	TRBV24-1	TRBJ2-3	TGTGCCACCAGTTGGAGGGGAGGCACAGATACGCAGTATTTT	CATSWRGGTDTQYF
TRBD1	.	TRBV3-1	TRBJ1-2	TGTGCCAGCAGCCAAAAACAGGGGGCTAACTATGGCTACACCTTC	CASSQKQGANYGYTF
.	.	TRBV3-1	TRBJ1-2	TGTGCCAGCAGCCAAGGTGCAAGCTATGGCTACACCTTC	CASSQGASYGYTF
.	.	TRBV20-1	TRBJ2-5	TGCAGTGCTAGAGTGGATTTGGAGACCCAGTACTTC	CSARVDLETQYF
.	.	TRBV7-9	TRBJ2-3	TGTGCCAGCGGCCCAAACACAGATACGCAGTATTTT	CASGPNTDTQYF
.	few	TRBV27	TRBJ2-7	TGTGCCAGCAGCTTACAGGGTGAGCAGTACTTC	CASSLQGEQYF